This T cell receptor (beta chain) was captured in a study of blood T cell repertoires in COVID-19. Across the whole study: The United States, Italy and Spain supplied acute and convalescent COVID-19 samples. The analysed material was cDNA or gDNA that came from T cells, B-cell-depleted T cells, or PBMCs.

The CDR3 spans 15 residues. Germline lookup yields CDR1 LNHDA and CDR2 SQIVND (reference sequence). V shed 6 bases, J shed 3 bases, and the junction held 9 bases outside the gene matches. In the authors' methods: Cell counts per sample came from amplifying reference gene primers. The data were produced by immunoSEQ multiplex PCR, yet TCRdb's version contains in-frame clones alone and is incomplete. V, J and clone size were drawn from that table, and D and trimming were deduced from the DNA. The sample lists about 200,000 clones, 80% to 90% seen once, with approximately 0.75% in the top ten. This chain connects TRBV19 to TRBJ1-1; the match to TRBD1 covers 8 bases. The sequenced sample consisted of peripheral blood. The TCR comes from a woman in her seventies with acute or convalescent COVID-19. This chain's CDR3 is CASSPDRERYTEAFF. The CDR3 nucleotides read TGTGCCAGTAGCCCGGACAGGGAACGGTACACTGAAGCTTTCTTT.